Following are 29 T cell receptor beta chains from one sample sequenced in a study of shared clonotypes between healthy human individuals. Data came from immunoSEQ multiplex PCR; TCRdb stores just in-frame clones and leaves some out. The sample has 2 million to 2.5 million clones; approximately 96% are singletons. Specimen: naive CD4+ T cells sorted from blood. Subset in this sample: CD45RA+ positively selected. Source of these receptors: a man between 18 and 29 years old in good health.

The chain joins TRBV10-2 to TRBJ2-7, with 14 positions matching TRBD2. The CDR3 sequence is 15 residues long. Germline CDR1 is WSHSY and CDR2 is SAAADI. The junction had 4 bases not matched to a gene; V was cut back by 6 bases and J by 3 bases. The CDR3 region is CASRGGTSGSYEQYF. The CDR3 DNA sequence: TGCGCCAGCAGGGGAGGGACTAGCGGGAGCTACGAGCAGTACTTC.

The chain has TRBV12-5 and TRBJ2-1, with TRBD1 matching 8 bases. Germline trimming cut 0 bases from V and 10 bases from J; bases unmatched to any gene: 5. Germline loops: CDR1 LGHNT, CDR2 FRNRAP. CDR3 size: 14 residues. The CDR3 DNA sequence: TGTGCTAGTGGTTTGGTCCCAGGGGGCCAAGAGCAGTTCTTC. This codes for CASGLVPGGQEQFF.

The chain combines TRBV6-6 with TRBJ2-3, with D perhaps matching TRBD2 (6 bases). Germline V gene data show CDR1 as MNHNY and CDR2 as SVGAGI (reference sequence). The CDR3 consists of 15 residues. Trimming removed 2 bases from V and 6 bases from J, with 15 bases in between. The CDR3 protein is CASSYRDWGRDTQYF. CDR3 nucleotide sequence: TGTGCCAGCAGTTACCGGGACTGGGGTCGGGATACGCAGTATTTT.

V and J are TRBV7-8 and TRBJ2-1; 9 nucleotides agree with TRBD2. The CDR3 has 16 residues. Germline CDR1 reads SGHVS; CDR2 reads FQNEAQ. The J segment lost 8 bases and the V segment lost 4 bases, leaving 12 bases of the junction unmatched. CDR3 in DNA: TGTGCCAGCAGCTCCCTCAGGAGCGGGGGGAACCATGAGCAGTTCTTC. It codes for CASSSLRSGGNHEQFF.

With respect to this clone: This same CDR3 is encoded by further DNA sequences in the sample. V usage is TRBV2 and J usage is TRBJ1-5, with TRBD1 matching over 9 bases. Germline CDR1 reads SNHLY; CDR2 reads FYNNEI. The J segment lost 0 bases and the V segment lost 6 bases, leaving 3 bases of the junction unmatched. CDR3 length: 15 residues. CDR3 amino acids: CASSDRGGSNQPQHF. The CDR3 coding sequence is TGTGCCAGCAGCGACAGGGGGGGTAGCAATCAGCCCCAGCATTTT.

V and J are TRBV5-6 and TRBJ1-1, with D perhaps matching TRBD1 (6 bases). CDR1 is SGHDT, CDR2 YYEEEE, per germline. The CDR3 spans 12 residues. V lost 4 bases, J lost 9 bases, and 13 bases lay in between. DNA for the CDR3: TGTGCCAGCAGCCTAGGACAGAAACAAGCTTTCTTT. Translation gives CASSLGQKQAFF. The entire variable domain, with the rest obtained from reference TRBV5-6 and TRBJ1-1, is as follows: DAGVTQSPTHLIKTRGQQVTLRCSPKSGHDTVSWYQQALGQGPQFIFQYYEEEERQRGNFPDRFSGHQFPNYSSELNVNALLLGDSALYLCASSLGQKQAFFGQGTRLTVV.

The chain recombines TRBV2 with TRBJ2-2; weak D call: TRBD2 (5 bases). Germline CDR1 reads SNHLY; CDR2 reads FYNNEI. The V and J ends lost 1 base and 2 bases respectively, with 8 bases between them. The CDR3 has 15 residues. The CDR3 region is CASSEVRGNTGELFF. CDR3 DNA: TGTGCCAGCAGTGAAGTCCGGGGTAACACCGGGGAGCTGTTTTTT. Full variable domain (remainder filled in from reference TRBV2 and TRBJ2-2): EPEVTQTPSHQVTQMGQEVILRCVPISNHLYFYWYRQILGQKVEFLVSFYNNEISEKSEIFDDQFSVERPDGSNFTLKIRSTKLEDSAMYFCASSEVRGNTGELFFGEGSRLTVL.

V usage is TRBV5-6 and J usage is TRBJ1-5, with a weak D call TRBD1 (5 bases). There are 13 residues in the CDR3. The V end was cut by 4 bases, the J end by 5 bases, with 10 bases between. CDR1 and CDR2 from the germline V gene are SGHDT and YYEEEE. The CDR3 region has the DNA TGTGCCAGCAGCATTTGGGGGGATCAGCCCCAGCATTTT. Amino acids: CASSIWGDQPQHF.

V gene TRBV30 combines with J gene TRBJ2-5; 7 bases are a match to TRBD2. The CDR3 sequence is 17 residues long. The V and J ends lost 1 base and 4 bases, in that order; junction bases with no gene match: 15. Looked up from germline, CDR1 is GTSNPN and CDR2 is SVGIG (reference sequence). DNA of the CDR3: TGTGCCTGGAGTGGAAAGGTTCGACTAGCCGAACCAGAGACCCAGTACTTC. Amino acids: CAWSGKVRLAEPETQYF.

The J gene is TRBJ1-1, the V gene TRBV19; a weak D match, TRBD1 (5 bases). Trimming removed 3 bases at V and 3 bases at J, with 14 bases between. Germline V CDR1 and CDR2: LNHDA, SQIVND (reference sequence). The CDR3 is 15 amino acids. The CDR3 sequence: CASSMGDHSDTEAFF. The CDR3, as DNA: TGTGCCAGTAGTATGGGGGACCACTCCGACACTGAAGCTTTCTTT. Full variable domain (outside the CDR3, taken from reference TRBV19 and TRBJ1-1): DGGITQSPKYLFRKEGQNVTLSCEQNLNHDAMYWYRQDPGQGLRLIYYSQIVNDFQKGDIAEGYSVSREKKESFPLTVTSAQKNPTAFYLCASSMGDHSDTEAFFGQGTRLTVV.

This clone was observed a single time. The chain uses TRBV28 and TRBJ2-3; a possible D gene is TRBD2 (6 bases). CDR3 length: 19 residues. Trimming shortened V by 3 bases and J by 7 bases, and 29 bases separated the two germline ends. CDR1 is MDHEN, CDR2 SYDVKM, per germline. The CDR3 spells CASSFAILKYGGSENTQYF. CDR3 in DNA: TGTGCCAGCAGTTTCGCGATCCTTAAATACGGGGGTTCAGAAAATACGCAGTATTTT.

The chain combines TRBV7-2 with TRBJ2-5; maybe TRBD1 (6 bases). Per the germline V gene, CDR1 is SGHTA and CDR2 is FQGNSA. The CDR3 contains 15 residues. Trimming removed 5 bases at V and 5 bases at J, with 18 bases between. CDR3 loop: CASSLDQGKGETQYF. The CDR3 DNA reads TGTGCCAGCAGCCTAGATCAGGGGAAGGGGGAGACCCAGTACTTC.

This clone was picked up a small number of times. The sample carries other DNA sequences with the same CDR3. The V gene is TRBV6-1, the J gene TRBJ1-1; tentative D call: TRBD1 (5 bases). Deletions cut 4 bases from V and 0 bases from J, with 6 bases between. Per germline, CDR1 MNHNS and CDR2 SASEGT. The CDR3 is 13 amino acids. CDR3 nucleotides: TGTGCCAGCAGTGGACAGATGAACACTGAAGCTTTCTTT. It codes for CASSGQMNTEAFF.

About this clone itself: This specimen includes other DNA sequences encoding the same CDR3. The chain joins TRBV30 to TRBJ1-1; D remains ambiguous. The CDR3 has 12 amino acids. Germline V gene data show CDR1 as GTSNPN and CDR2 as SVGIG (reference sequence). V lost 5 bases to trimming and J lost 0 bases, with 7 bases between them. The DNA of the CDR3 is TGTGCCTGGTCCAAAATGAACACTGAAGCTTTCTTT. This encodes CAWSKMNTEAFF.

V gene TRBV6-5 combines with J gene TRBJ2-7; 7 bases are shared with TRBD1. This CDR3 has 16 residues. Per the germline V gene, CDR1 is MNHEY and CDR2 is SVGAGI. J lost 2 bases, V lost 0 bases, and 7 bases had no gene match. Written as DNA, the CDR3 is TGTGCCAGCAGTTACTCCACAGGGGTTGGCCCCTACGAGCAGTACTTC. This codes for CASSYSTGVGPYEQYF.

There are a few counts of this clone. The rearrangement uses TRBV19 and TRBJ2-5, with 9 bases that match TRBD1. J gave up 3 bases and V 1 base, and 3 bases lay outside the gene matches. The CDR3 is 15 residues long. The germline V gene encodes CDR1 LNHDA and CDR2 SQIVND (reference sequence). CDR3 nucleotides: TGTGCCAGTAGTATAGCTTGGACAGGGGAAGAGACCCAGTACTTC. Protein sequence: CASSIAWTGEETQYF.

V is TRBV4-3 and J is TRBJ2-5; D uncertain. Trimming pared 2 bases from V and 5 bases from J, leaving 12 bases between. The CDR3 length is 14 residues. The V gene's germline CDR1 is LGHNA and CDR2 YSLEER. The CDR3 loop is CASSQHGKGETQYF. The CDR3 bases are TGCGCCAGCAGCCAACACGGAAAGGGTGAGACCCAGTACTTC.

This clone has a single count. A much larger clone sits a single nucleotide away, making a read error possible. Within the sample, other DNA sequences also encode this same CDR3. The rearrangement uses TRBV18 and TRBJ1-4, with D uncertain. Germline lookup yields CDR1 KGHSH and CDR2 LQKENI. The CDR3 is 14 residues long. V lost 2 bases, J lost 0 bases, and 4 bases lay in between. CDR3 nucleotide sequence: TGTGCCAGCTCACCAGGCGCAACTAATGAAAAACTGTTTTTT. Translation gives CASSPGATNEKLFF.

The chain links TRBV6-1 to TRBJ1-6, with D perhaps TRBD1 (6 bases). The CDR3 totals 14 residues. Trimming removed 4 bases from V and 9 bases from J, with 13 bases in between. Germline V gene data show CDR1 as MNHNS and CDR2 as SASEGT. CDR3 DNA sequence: TGTGCCAGCAGTGCTTGGGACATCAGTTCACCCCTCCACTTT. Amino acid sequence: CASSAWDISSPLHF.

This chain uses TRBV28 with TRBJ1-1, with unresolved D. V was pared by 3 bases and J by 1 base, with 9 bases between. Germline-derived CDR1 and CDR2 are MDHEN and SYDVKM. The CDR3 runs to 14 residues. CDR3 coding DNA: TGTGCCAGCAGTTTTGTCCCCTGGAACACTGAAGCTTTCTTT. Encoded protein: CASSFVPWNTEAFF.

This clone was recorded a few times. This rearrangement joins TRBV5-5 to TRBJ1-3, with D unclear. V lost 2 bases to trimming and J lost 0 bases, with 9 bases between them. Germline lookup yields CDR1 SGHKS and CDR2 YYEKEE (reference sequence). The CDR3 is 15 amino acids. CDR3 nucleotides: TGTGCCAGCAGCTTTGGCAGTCCCTCTGGAAACACCATATATTTT. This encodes CASSFGSPSGNTIYF.

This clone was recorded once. As DNA, the CDR3 is TGTGCCAGCAGCTTAGGAAGGGTAGAAGGCTACACCTTC. Translation: CASSLGRVEGYTF. The chain links TRBV5-4 to TRBJ1-2; no firm D call. CDR3 length equals 13 residues. V was trimmed by 2 bases and J by 8 bases, leaving 13 bases between them. Germline V gene lookup returns CDR1 SGHNT and CDR2 YYREEE (reference sequence).

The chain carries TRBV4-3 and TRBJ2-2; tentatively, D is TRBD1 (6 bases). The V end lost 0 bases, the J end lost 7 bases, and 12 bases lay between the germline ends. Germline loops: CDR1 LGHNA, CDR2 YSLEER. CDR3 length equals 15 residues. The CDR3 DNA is TGCGCCAGCAGCCAAGAAGCAGGGGTGTACGGGGAGCTGTTTTTT. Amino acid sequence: CASSQEAGVYGELFF.

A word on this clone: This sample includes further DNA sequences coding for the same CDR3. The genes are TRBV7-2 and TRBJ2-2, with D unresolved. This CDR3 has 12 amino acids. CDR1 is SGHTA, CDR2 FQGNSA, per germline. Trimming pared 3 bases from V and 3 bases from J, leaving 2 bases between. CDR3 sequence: CASSFHTGELFF. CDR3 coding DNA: TGTGCCAGCAGCTTCCACACCGGGGAGCTGTTTTTT.

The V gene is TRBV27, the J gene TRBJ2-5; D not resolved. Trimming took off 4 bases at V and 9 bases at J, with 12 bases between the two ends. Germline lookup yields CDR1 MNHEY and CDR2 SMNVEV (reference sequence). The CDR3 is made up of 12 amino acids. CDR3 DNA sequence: TGTGCCAGCAGTTCTGACTGGGGTGCCCAGTACTTC. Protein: CASSSDWGAQYF.

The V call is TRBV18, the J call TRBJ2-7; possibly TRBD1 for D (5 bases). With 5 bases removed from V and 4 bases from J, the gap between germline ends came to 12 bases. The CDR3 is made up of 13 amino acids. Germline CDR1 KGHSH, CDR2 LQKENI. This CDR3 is CASSSNSGYEQYF. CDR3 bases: TGTGCCAGCTCATCGAATTCAGGGTACGAGCAGTACTTC.

The CDR3 DNA follows: TGTGCCAGCTATCCCACCATCAGCTCCTACAATGAGCAGTTCTTC. Its translation is CASYPTISSYNEQFF. The chain couples TRBV6-5 to TRBJ2-1; no clear D. Germline V lookup: CDR1 MNHEY, CDR2 SVGAGI. The CDR3 has 15 residues. Trimming left V 8 bases short and J 0 bases short, with 14 bases between.

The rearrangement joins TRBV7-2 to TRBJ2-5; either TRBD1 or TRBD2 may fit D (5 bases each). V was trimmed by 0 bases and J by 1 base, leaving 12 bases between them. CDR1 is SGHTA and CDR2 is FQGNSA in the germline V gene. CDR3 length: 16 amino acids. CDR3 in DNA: TGTGCCAGCAGCTTAGCAGCCGGGACGGTCCAAGAGACCCAGTACTTC. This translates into CASSLAAGTVQETQYF.

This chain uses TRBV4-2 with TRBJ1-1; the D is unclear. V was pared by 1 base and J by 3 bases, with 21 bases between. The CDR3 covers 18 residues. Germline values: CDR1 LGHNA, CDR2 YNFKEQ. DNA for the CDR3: TGTGCCAGCAGCCAAGGTAGATTAGGAACGATTAAGCACACTGAAGCTTTCTTT. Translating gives CASSQGRLGTIKHTEAFF.